These 20 T cell receptor beta chains originate from one sample sequenced in a study of shared clonotypes between healthy human individuals (dated by TCRdb to 2020 to 2021). To prepare the library, the immunoSEQ multiplex PCR assay was applied. Imported from immuneACCESS, the table was reduced by TCRdb to in-frame sequences with V and J called. These copies leave out some clones; in studies compared against another copy, an unresolved V gene accounts for under half, and the cause of the remainder is not known. This sample holds about 680,000 clones; 55% to 75% were observed only once. The ten largest clones take up around 1.8% of the sample. Sequencing was done on a sample of memory CD4+ T cells sorted from blood. Reading the label with the study, this specimen's cell subset or site is: CD45RA-negative fraction. The source of these receptors is a woman in her 30s in good health.

The chain recombines TRBV2 with TRBJ2-6; tentative D call: TRBD1 (5 bases). Germline V lookup: CDR1 SNHLY, CDR2 FYNNEI. V shed 5 bases and J shed 0 bases, with 8 bases lying between them. This CDR3 spans 15 amino acids. CDR3 sequence (DNA): TGTGCCAGCAGTCGACAGATCTCTGGGGCCAACGTCCTGACTTTC. It yields the protein CASSRQISGANVLTF. The full variable domain, completed using reference TRBV2 and TRBJ2-6, is EPEVTQTPSHQVTQMGQEVILRCVPISNHLYFYWYRQILGQKVEFLVSFYNNEISEKSEIFDDQFSVERPDGSNFTLKIRSTKLEDSAMYFCASSRQISGANVLTFGAGSRLTVL.

The rearrangement links TRBV5-4 to TRBJ1-3, with 7 bases lining up with TRBD1. Germline trimming cut 4 bases from V and 2 bases from J; bases unmatched to any gene: 3. This CDR3 contains 14 residues. The germline V gene encodes CDR1 SGHNT and CDR2 YYREEE (reference sequence). CDR3 coding DNA: TGTGCCAGCAGCATACAGGGGACTGGAAACACCATATATTTT. Amino acid sequence: CASSIQGTGNTIYF.

This clone appeared a single time. V usage is TRBV19 and J usage is TRBJ2-2; TRBD2 is a possible D gene (6 bases). In germline, CDR1 is LNHDA, CDR2 SQIVND (reference sequence). The CDR3 has 15 amino acids. Trimming removed 3 bases from V and 5 bases from J, with 13 bases in between. The CDR3 loop is CASSIRRGLTGELFF. In nucleotides, the CDR3 is TGTGCCAGTAGTATCAGGCGGGGCCTGACCGGGGAGCTGTTTTTT.

V and J are TRBV27 and TRBJ1-5; the match to TRBD1 covers 9 bases. The trim removed 6 bases at V and 7 bases at J, leaving 7 bases unmatched. The CDR3 contains 14 residues. Germline-derived CDR1 and CDR2 are MNHEY and SMNVEV (reference sequence). The DNA for the CDR3 is TGTGCCAGCAGGCTGGACAGGGGTAGACAGCCCCAGCATTTT. As protein: CASRLDRGRQPQHF.

The rearrangement joins TRBV7-2 to TRBJ2-5, with 7 bases identical to TRBD2. Germline V gives CDR1 SGHTA, CDR2 FQGNSA. The length of the CDR3 is 14 residues. V trimming: 3 bases; J trimming: 1 base; junction bases outside the gene matches: 2. The CDR3 coding sequence is TGTGCCAGCAGCTTCAGGACTAGCCAAGAGACCCAGTACTTC. Encoded protein: CASSFRTSQETQYF.

V and J are TRBV25-1 and TRBJ2-5, with unresolved D. The V end lost 1 base, the J end lost 0 bases, and 6 bases lay between the germline ends. The germline gives CDR1 MGHDK, CDR2 SYGVNS. The CDR3 is 14 residues long. DNA of the CDR3: TGTGCCAGCAGTGAATGGGCGGACCAAGAGACCCAGTACTTC. Its translation: CASSEWADQETQYF.

The CDR3 DNA reads as TGTGCCAGCAGCTTCGGAGAGACAGGTGGGATCACAGATACGCAGTATTTT. This gives the protein CASSFGETGGITDTQYF. The J gene is TRBJ2-3, the V gene TRBV7-9; the D gene is possibly TRBD1 (6 bases). This CDR3 has 17 amino acids. Trimming stripped 3 bases from V and 2 bases from J, with 18 bases between. Looked up from germline, CDR1 is SEHNR and CDR2 is FQNEAQ (reference sequence). Together with reference TRBV7-9 and TRBJ2-3, the CDR3 gives the full variable domain: DTGVSQNPRHKITKRGQNVTFRCDPISEHNRLYWYRQTLGQGPEFLTYFQNEAQLEKSRLLSDRFSAERPKGSFSTLEIQRTEQGDSAMYLCASSFGETGGITDTQYFGPGTRLTVL.

The gene calls are TRBV28 and TRBJ2-3; TRBD1 agrees at 12 bases. The CDR3 covers 16 residues. After removal of 5 bases from V and 6 bases from J, the junction contained 9 bases not matched to a gene. Germline V CDR1 and CDR2: MDHEN, SYDVKM. CDR3 residues: CASSPSGQGAWDTQYF. DNA for the CDR3: TGTGCCAGCAGTCCATCGGGACAGGGGGCGTGGGATACGCAGTATTTT.

In its sample, this clone was seen a few times. The rearrangement uses TRBV5-1 and TRBJ2-2; 16 positions agree with TRBD2. Germline V gene sequence: CDR1 SGHRS, CDR2 YFSETQ. This CDR3 spans 18 amino acids. The ends lost 5 bases at V and 6 bases at J; junction bases unmatched: 10. The CDR3 nucleotides read TGCGCCAGCAGGTCCGGGACTAGCGGGAGGGCCAGTGCCGGGGAGCTGTTTTTT. Translating it yields CASRSGTSGRASAGELFF. Filled out from reference TRBV5-1 and TRBJ2-2, the complete variable domain reads KAGVTQTPRYLIKTRGQQVTLSCSPISGHRSVSWYQQTPGQGLQFLFEYFSETQRNKGNFPGRFSGRQFSNSRSEMNVSTLELGDSALYLCASRSGTSGRASAGELFFGEGSRLTVL.

This clone occurred a few times. V gene TRBV2 combines with J gene TRBJ1-3; 7 nucleotides match TRBD1. CDR1 and CDR2 (germline): SNHLY, FYNNEI. V trimming: 5 bases; J trimming: 0 bases; junction bases outside the gene matches: 7. This CDR3 contains 16 residues. CDR3 in amino acids: CASSSQGVLSGNTIYF. The CDR3 bases are TGTGCCAGCAGTTCGCAGGGGGTTCTCTCTGGAAACACCATATATTTT. Complete variable domain (other parts from reference TRBV2 and TRBJ1-3): EPEVTQTPSHQVTQMGQEVILRCVPISNHLYFYWYRQILGQKVEFLVSFYNNEISEKSEIFDDQFSVERPDGSNFTLKIRSTKLEDSAMYFCASSSQGVLSGNTIYFGEGSWLTVV.

In this sample, this clone turned up once. The chain couples TRBV5-1 to TRBJ2-1, with no clear D. Trimming left V 4 bases short and J 7 bases short, with 12 bases between. CDR1 and CDR2 (germline): SGHRS, YFSETQ. This CDR3 is built from 13 residues. The CDR3 bases are TGCGCCAGCAGCAGAACGGCCGAGAATGAGCAGTTCTTC. It translates to CASSRTAENEQFF. Complete variable domain (other parts from reference TRBV5-1 and TRBJ2-1): KAGVTQTPRYLIKTRGQQVTLSCSPISGHRSVSWYQQTPGQGLQFLFEYFSETQRNKGNFPGRFSGRQFSNSRSEMNVSTLELGDSALYLCASSRTAENEQFFGPGTRLTVL.

In its sample, this clone was seen once. The chain recombines TRBV18 with TRBJ2-7; 7 positions match TRBD2. The CDR3 length is 13 residues. Germline CDR1 reads KGHSH; CDR2 reads LQKENI. V lost 3 bases to trimming and J lost 6 bases; unmatched junction nucleotides: 5. In DNA form, the CDR3 reads TGTGCCAGCTCACCCCGGGGGGAAAGCGAGCAGTACTTC. The encoded protein is CASSPRGESEQYF.

This chain links TRBV4-1 with TRBJ2-2; TRBD2 matches at 8 bases. The CDR3 is made up of 17 amino acids. Germline CDR1 reads MGHRA; CDR2 reads YSYEKL. Losses at the gene ends were 0 bases for V and 1 base for J; bases not matched to a gene: 4. This chain's CDR3 is CASSQDWLAGNTGELFF. CDR3 coding DNA: TGCGCCAGCAGCCAAGATTGGCTAGCGGGGAACACCGGGGAGCTGTTTTTT.

J is TRBJ1-5 and V is TRBV7-3; D is ambiguous. CDR3 length equals 12 residues. The V gene's germline CDR1 is SGHTA and CDR2 FQGTGA. V was cut by 6 bases and J by 5 bases, with 8 bases left in between. In DNA form, the CDR3 reads TGTGCCAGCAGTCATGAGGATCAGCCCCAGCATTTT. It codes for CASSHEDQPQHF. Variable domain in full (rest from reference TRBV7-3 and TRBJ1-5): GAGVSQTPSNKVTEKGKYVELRCDPISGHTALYWYRQSLGQGPEFLIYFQGTGAADDSGLPNDRFFAVRPEGSVSTLKIQRTERGDSAVYLCASSHEDQPQHFGDGTRLSIL.

The rearrangement joins TRBV5-1 to TRBJ2-2, with 9 bases that match TRBD2. The CDR3 contains 15 residues. The J segment lost 4 bases and the V segment lost 3 bases, leaving 4 bases of the junction unmatched. Germline V CDR1 and CDR2: SGHRS, YFSETQ. CDR3 sequence reads: CASSWGTSLTGELFF. For the CDR3, the DNA is TGCGCCAGCAGCTGGGGGACTAGCCTCACCGGGGAGCTGTTTTTT.

The chain links TRBV29-1 to TRBJ1-1; D is unresolved. The CDR3 contains 13 residues. V was trimmed by 7 bases and J by 1 base, leaving 13 bases between them. Per germline, CDR1 SQVTM and CDR2 ANQGSEA. CDR3 DNA sequence: TGCAGCGCCGAGCGGACGCCGAACACTGAAGCTTTCTTT. This translates into CSAERTPNTEAFF. The full variable domain, rest sourced from reference TRBV29-1 and TRBJ1-1, is SAVISQKPSRDICQRGTSLTIQCQVDSQVTMMFWYRQQPGQSLTLIATANQGSEATYESGFVIDKFPISRPNLTFSTLTVSNMSPEDSSIYLCSAERTPNTEAFFGQGTRLTVV.

This rearrangement joins TRBV5-8 to TRBJ1-5; 9 nucleotides agree with TRBD1. CDR1 SGHTS and CDR2 YDEGEE come from the germline V gene. V dropped 4 bases and J dropped 8; count of bases not matched to a gene: 10. The CDR3 sequence is 15 residues long. The CDR3 spells CASSRGTGNLEPQHF. CDR3 in DNA: TGTGCCAGCAGCCGCGGGACAGGGAATTTGGAGCCCCAGCATTTT.

The chain carries TRBV28 and TRBJ2-4; D uncertain. CDR1 and CDR2 (germline): MDHEN, SYDVKM. V gave up 2 bases and J gave up 0 bases, with 2 bases separating them. The CDR3 is 13 amino acids. The CDR3 is CASSLVAKNIQYF. As DNA, the CDR3 is TGTGCCAGCAGTTTAGTAGCCAAAAACATTCAGTACTTC.

The chain links TRBV30 to TRBJ2-4; D gene ambiguous. V was cut by 5 bases and J by 0 bases, with 14 bases left in between. CDR3 length equals 15 residues. Germline CDR1 is GTSNPN and CDR2 is SVGIG (reference sequence). Written as DNA, the CDR3 is TGTGCCTGGTCTACCAACCCCCTAGCCAAAAACATTCAGTACTTC. Its translation is CAWSTNPLAKNIQYF.

This rearrangement joins TRBV28 to TRBJ1-1, with D unclear. Germline loops: CDR1 MDHEN, CDR2 SYDVKM. The V end lost 9 bases, the J end lost 1 base, and 18 bases lay between the germline ends. The CDR3 consists of 15 residues. The DNA for the CDR3 is TGTGCCAGTACGGAGGGCGGGGAGGGGAACACTGAAGCTTTCTTT. Its protein is CASTEGGEGNTEAFF.